These T cell receptor beta chains were read from a single sample in a study of blood T cell repertoires in COVID-19. TCRdb's table, derived via immunoSEQ multiplex PCR, lists solely in-frame clones and lacks some. Of around 50,000 clones listed, about 82% are singletons. The source material was peripheral blood. These receptors were obtained from a woman aged 55 to 70 with acute or convalescent COVID-19. Both conserved end residues are part of each CDR3. The D gene is left open where the match is weak. Clone size is given for some rows only: seen once, a few or many times, or a class if the clone is expanded.

>TRBV9|once|-|TRBJ1-1
TGTGCCAGCAGTTTCTTATCTGGACAGATGAACACTGAAGCTTTCTTT
CASSFLSGQMNTEAFF
>TRBV3-1/TRBV3-2|-|-|TRBJ1-2
TGTGCCAGCAGCCAATTACAGAAGAACTATGGCTACACCTTC
CASSQLQKNYGYTF
>TRBV6-5|few|TRBD2|TRBJ2-1
TGTGCCAGCAGAGGGACTAGCGGGGGGGCACGGGAGCAGTTCTTC
CASRGTSGGAREQFF
>TRBV12-3/TRBV12-4|-|-|TRBJ2-1
TGTGCCAGCAGTTTGAGGAACAATGAGCAGTTCTTC
CASSLRNNEQFF
>TRBV6-6|-|TRBD1|TRBJ2-5
TGTGCCAGCAGCCACGGGACAGGGGGGAAAGAGACCCAGTACTTC
CASSHGTGGKETQYF
>TRBV5-1|-|TRBD2|TRBJ2-7
TGCGCCAGCAGCTTGGAGGCTAGCGGGATCCTCTACGAGCAGTACTTC
CASSLEASGILYEQYF
>TRBV4-1|-|-|TRBJ2-3
TGCGCCAGCAGCCAAGATGTCGCGAACCGGGATACGCAGTATTTT
CASSQDVANRDTQYF
>TRBV28|-|-|TRBJ1-1
TGTGCCAGCAGTCCCATCCCCGGACAGACGAACACTGAAGCTTTCTTT
CASSPIPGQTNTEAFF
>TRBV27|-|TRBD2|TRBJ2-3
TGTGCCAGCAGTTCCCGCCCCCTTAGCGGGAGGAGGGATAAGGGAGATACGCAGTATTTT
CASSSRPLSGRRDKGDTQYF
>TRBV18|-|TRBD2|TRBJ2-2
TGTGCCAGCTCACCAAAACTAGCGGGAGGAGTCGCCGGGGAGCTGTTTTTT
CASSPKLAGGVAGELFF
>TRBV12-3/TRBV12-4|-|-|TRBJ1-1
TGTGCCAGCAGCGGAGGACGGTTCGGGAGAGCTTTCTTT
CASSGGRFGRAFF
>TRBV19|few|TRBD1|TRBJ1-2
TGTGCCAGTACTATGGACAGGACTAACTATGGCTACACCTTC
CASTMDRTNYGYTF
>TRBV7-2|few|TRBD2|TRBJ2-2
TGTGCCAGCAGCCGGACTAGCGGGAACACCGGGGAGCTGTTTTTT
CASSRTSGNTGELFF
>TRBV18|-|TRBD1|TRBJ2-1
TGTGCCAGCTCACCCGATCGGACAGGGGGCGAGCAGTTCTTC
CASSPDRTGGEQFF
>TRBV5-4|-|TRBD2|TRBJ2-5
TGTGCCAGCGGTCTAGCGGGGGAGACCCAGTACTTC
CASGLAGETQYF
>TRBV2|-|-|TRBJ1-1
TGTGCCAGCAGTGACAGGTCCCAGGTGGGGAACACTGAAGCTTTCTTT
CASSDRSQVGNTEAFF
>TRBV3-1/TRBV3-2|-|TRBD2|TRBJ2-3
TGTGCCAGCAGCCACCTCATAGCGGGAACGACAGATACGCAGTATTTT
CASSHLIAGTTDTQYF
>TRBV19|-|-|TRBJ2-3
TGTGCCAGTAGTATGGAGACGGGAGTCACAGATACGCAGTATTTT
CASSMETGVTDTQYF
>TRBV29-1|-|TRBD1|TRBJ2-2
TGCAGCCAAAGGGGGCTCAGGGGGGAGCTGTTTTTT
CSQRGLRGELFF
>TRBV2|-|TRBD2|TRBJ2-5
TGTGCCAGCAGTGAGGGACTAACGGGAACGCAGTACTTC
CASSEGLTGTQYF
>TRBV6-5|-|-|TRBJ1-2
TGTGCCAGCAGGGGAGGGCCAAAGGGCGCCTATGGCTACACCTTC
CASRGGPKGAYGYTF
>TRBV18|once|-|TRBJ2-7
TGTGCCAGCTCCCTTACAGGGTTAGAATTCGAGCAGTACTTC
CASSLTGLEFEQYF
>TRBV3-1/TRBV3-2|-|-|TRBJ2-2
TGTGCCAGCAGGAACCGGGACTCAGGAGCCACCGGGGAGCTGTTTTTT
CASRNRDSGATGELFF
>TRBV19|-|-|TRBJ1-5
TGTGCCAGTAGGGCCCACTCGGGAAATCAGCCCCAGCATTTT
CASRAHSGNQPQHF
>TRBV6-5|-|TRBD1|TRBJ1-1
TGTGCCAGCGCCCCGGGACAGGGAGTTGAAGCTTTCTTT
CASAPGQGVEAFF
>TRBV5-1|-|-|TRBJ2-2
TGCGCCAGCAGCCGGGTTGGGGCAGGGTCCGGGGAGCTGTTTTTT
CASSRVGAGSGELFF
>TRBV7-6|-|TRBD1|TRBJ2-7
TGTGCCAGCAGCAAGACAGGGGGAGGGTACGAGCAGTACTTC
CASSKTGGGYEQYF
>TRBV2|-|-|TRBJ2-1
TGTGCCAGCAGTGAGACCAGGCAGGCCCTAAATGAGCAGTTCTTC
CASSETRQALNEQFF
>TRBV3-1/TRBV3-2|-|TRBD1|TRBJ2-3
TGTGCCAGCAGCCATTCAGCAGGGGGCGTATACAGCACAGATACGCAGTATTTT
CASSHSAGGVYSTDTQYF
>TRBV5-1|-|TRBD1|TRBJ1-1
TGCGCCAGCAGCCCGACAGGGTTAAACACTGAAGCTTTCTTT
CASSPTGLNTEAFF
>TRBV6-5|-|-|TRBJ1-4
TGTGCCAAAAGTACACCCGCGGGGGAAAAACTGTTTTTT
CAKSTPAGEKLFF
>TRBV6-1|-|-|TRBJ1-3
TGTGCCAGCAGTGAAGTCAACTCTGGAAACACCATATATTTT
CASSEVNSGNTIYF
>TRBV24-1|-|TRBD1|TRBJ2-5
TGTGCCACCAGTGATCCGGGACAGGGGTTTGAGACCCAGTACTTC
CATSDPGQGFETQYF
>TRBV27|-|-|TRBJ1-2
TGTGCCAGCAGTTTAAAAGCAGGGGTGAACTATGGCTACACCTTC
CASSLKAGVNYGYTF
>TRBV6-6|-|TRBD1|TRBJ1-2
TGTGCCAGCAGTCGCCTGGACAGGGTGAAAGGGGACTATGGCTACACCTTC
CASSRLDRVKGDYGYTF
>TRBV2|-|-|TRBJ2-1
TGTGCCAGCAGTCGTTCTAATGAGCAGTTCTTC
CASSRSNEQFF
>TRBV13|-|TRBD1|TRBJ2-1
TGTGCCAGCAGCTCTAGACAGGGCAGCTCCTACAATGAGCAGTTCTTC
CASSSRQGSSYNEQFF
>TRBV3-1/TRBV3-2|-|TRBD1|TRBJ1-2
TGTGCCAGCAGCCAATATGAGGGGGCGTTTGGCTACACCTTC
CASSQYEGAFGYTF
>TRBV5-5|-|-|TRBJ1-3
TGTGCCAGCAGCTTTGAGGTATTCTCTGGAAACACCATATATTTT
CASSFEVFSGNTIYF
>TRBV28|-|-|TRBJ1-1
TGTGCCAGCAGTTCCCCCCCGGTTCTGAACACTGAAGCTTTCTTT
CASSSPPVLNTEAFF
>TRBV19|-|-|TRBJ2-2
TGTGCCAGTAGGTTTAGCGGTGCGAACACCGGGGAGCTGTTTTTT
CASRFSGANTGELFF
>TRBV2|-|-|TRBJ2-7
TGTGCCAGCCGAAAGGACAGAAACTCCTACGAGCAGTACTTC
CASRKDRNSYEQYF
>TRBV28|-|-|TRBJ2-1
TGTGCCAGCAGTTTGGGGCTGGGTGAGCAGTTCTTC
CASSLGLGEQFF
>TRBV25-1|-|-|TRBJ1-2
TGTGCCAGCAGGCAGGGGCGAAACTATGGCTACACCTTC
CASRQGRNYGYTF
>TRBV18|-|TRBD1|TRBJ1-1
TGTGCCAGCTCACTCACAGGGGGGAACACTGAAGCTTTCTTT
CASSLTGGNTEAFF
>TRBV28|-|-|TRBJ1-2
TGTGCCAGCAGTTCCCCAGGGAAAGGGGGCTACACCTTC
CASSSPGKGGYTF
>TRBV3-1/TRBV3-2|-|TRBD2|TRBJ2-7
TGTGCCAGCAGCCAACTAGCGGGAGCCTACGAGCAGTACTTC
CASSQLAGAYEQYF
>TRBV12-3/TRBV12-4|-|-|TRBJ1-5
TGTGCCAGCAGTTTGGGCAGTCCAGAGCCCCAGCATTTT
CASSLGSPEPQHF
>TRBV6-2/TRBV6-3|-|-|TRBJ2-7
TGTGCCAGCAGTCTAGAGGGAGGATTCTACGAGCAGTACTTC
CASSLEGGFYEQYF
>TRBV27|once|-|TRBJ2-6
TGTGCCAGCAGCCTCCGAGGTAACACAGGGTCAGGGGCCAACGTCCTGACTTTC
CASSLRGNTGSGANVLTF
>TRBV2|-|TRBD1|TRBJ2-7
TGTGCCAGCAGTCCACAGGGGAACGAGCAGTACTTC
CASSPQGNEQYF
>TRBV27|-|TRBD1|TRBJ1-6
TGTGCCAGTGGAGGGGCAGGGGGCTGGGGTAATTCACCCCTCCACTTT
CASGGAGGWGNSPLHF
>TRBV15|-|-|TRBJ1-6
TGTGCCACCAGCAGACTGCCTATATTGGGCAATAATAATTCACCCCTCCACTTT
CATSRLPILGNNNSPLHF
>TRBV30|-|-|TRBJ1-5
TGTGCCTGGAGTCAAGGGGCGGGGGGTCAGCCCCAGCATTTT
CAWSQGAGGQPQHF
>TRBV28|-|-|TRBJ2-1
TGTGCCAGCAGTCCATACAATGAGCAGTTCTTC
CASSPYNEQFF
>TRBV4-1|once|-|TRBJ1-4
TGCGCCAGCAGCAAGACAGAGCCGACTAATGAAAAACTGTTTTTT
CASSKTEPTNEKLFF
>TRBV19|-|-|TRBJ1-1
TGTGCCAGTACCCCCGTCTGGAACACTGAAGCTTTCTTT
CASTPVWNTEAFF
>TRBV19|once|TRBD2|TRBJ2-5
TGTGCCAGTAGTACACGGACTAGCGGGACAGGGGAGACCCAGTACTTC
CASSTRTSGTGETQYF
>TRBV5-1|-|TRBD2|TRBJ2-1
TGCGCCAGCAGCTTAACTAGCGGGGAATACAATGAGCAGTTCTTC
CASSLTSGEYNEQFF
>TRBV7-9|-|-|TRBJ2-7
TGTGCCAGCAGTTTTAGACTAGCCTACGAGCAGTACTTC
CASSFRLAYEQYF